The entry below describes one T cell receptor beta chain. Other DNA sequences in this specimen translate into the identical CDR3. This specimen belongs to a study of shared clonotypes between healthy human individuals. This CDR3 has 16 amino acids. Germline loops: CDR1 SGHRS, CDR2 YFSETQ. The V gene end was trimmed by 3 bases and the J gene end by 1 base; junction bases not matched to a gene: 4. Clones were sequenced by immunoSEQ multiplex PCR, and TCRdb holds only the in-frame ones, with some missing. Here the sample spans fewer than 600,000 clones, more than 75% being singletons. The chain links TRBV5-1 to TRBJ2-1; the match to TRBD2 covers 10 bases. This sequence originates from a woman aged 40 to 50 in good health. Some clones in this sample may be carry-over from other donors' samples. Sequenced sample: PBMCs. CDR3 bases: TGCGCCAGCAGCTCATTAGCGGGAGGATCCTACAATGAGCAGTTCTTC. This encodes CASSSLAGGSYNEQFF. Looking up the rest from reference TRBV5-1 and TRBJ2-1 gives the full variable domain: KAGVTQTPRYLIKTRGQQVTLSCSPISGHRSVSWYQQTPGQGLQFLFEYFSETQRNKGNFPGRFSGRQFSNSRSEMNVSTLELGDSALYLCASSSLAGGSYNEQFFGPGTRLTVL.